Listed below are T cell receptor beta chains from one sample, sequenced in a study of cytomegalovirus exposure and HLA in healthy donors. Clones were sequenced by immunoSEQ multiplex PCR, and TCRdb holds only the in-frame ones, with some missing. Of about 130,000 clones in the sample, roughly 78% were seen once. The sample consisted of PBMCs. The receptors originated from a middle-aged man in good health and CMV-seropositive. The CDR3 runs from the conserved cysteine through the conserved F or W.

CDR3: CASSPGLYEQYF
V: TRBV5-5
J: TRBJ2-7

CDR3: CASSKGRAGAGGPRNEQFF
V: TRBV7-8
J: TRBJ2-1

CDR3: CASQLDYNEKLFF
V: TRBV2
J: TRBJ1-4

CDR3: CASSIVGQGNSPLHF
V: TRBV6-1
J: TRBJ1-6

CDR3: CASRGAGAENIQYF
V: TRBV2
J: TRBJ2-4

CDR3: CASSPMTGGAGYTF
V: TRBV19
J: TRBJ1-2

CDR3: CASSGGRRSSGNTIYF
V: TRBV2
J: TRBJ1-3

CDR3: CASRRAGGGETQYF
V: TRBV6-5
J: TRBJ2-5

CDR3: CASTPDRGGNQPQHF
V: TRBV19
J: TRBJ1-5

CDR3: CASSAGLAGGFQETQYF
V: TRBV5-1
J: TRBJ2-5

CDR3: CSALGGGKNTQYF
V: TRBV29-1
J: TRBJ2-3

CDR3: CASSGRLAGVYADTQYF
V: TRBV19
J: TRBJ2-3

CDR3: CASSRGLAGDLETQYF
V: TRBV7-9
J: TRBJ2-5

CDR3: CASSQSRSSNQPQHF
V: TRBV16
J: TRBJ1-5

CDR3: CASSADRGFNQPQHF
V: TRBV7-6
J: TRBJ1-5

CDR3: CASSRGGSRLTGELFF
V: TRBV2
J: TRBJ2-2

CDR3: CASSRPPGLAGSSGANVLTF
V: TRBV5-1
J: TRBJ2-6

CDR3: CASSFLQSKYEQYF
V: TRBV28
J: TRBJ2-7

CDR3: CASSIIWGQNYEQYF
V: TRBV6-1
J: TRBJ2-7

CDR3: CASSREVQGNSPLHF
V: TRBV5-1
J: TRBJ1-6

CDR3: CASSLGGLASSYEQYF
V: TRBV11-3
J: TRBJ2-7

CDR3: CASSLRGVDTQYF
V: TRBV7-9
J: TRBJ2-3

CDR3: CASSIPGQVSEQYF
V: TRBV19
J: NA

CDR3: CATSRGPAGAAGGEQYF
V: TRBV15
J: TRBJ2-7

CDR3: CASSVATIRGAFF
V: TRBV9
J: TRBJ1-1

CDR3: CASSTGQDYEQYF
V: TRBV19
J: TRBJ2-7

CDR3: CSAGQGAEAFF
V: TRBV20-1
J: TRBJ1-1

CDR3: CASGQVGEEGQFF
V: TRBV2
J: TRBJ2-1

CDR3: CATQGGDRGTSGIYEQYF
V: TRBV21-1
J: TRBJ2-7

CDR3: CASSQTGTGGSRAFF
V: TRBV4-3
J: TRBJ1-1

CDR3: CASSRGWGSYNEQFF
V: TRBV7-8
J: TRBJ2-1

CDR3: CASSLVVTNTEAFF
V: TRBV5-1
J: TRBJ1-1

CDR3: CASSEQGLTKNIQYF
V: TRBV2
J: TRBJ2-4

CDR3: CASSGGQGITQYF
V: TRBV5-4
J: TRBJ2-5

CDR3: CASNGQGYNEQFF
V: TRBV14
J: TRBJ2-1

CDR3: CASSLDQLEKESYEQYF
V: TRBV11-2
J: TRBJ2-7

CDR3: CASRINMNTEAFF
V: TRBV5-1
J: TRBJ1-1

CDR3: CASSQRGVQETQYF
V: TRBV6-6
J: TRBJ2-5

CDR3: CASSSTGGLGNQPQHF
V: TRBV6-6
J: TRBJ1-5

CDR3: CAISEYGIQYF
V: TRBV10-3
J: TRBJ2-4

CDR3: CASSLQREQFF
V: TRBV7-9
J: TRBJ2-1

CDR3: CASSYRTGGGHEQFF
V: TRBV6-5
J: TRBJ2-1

CDR3: CASSQFLVGEQFF
V: TRBV14
J: TRBJ2-1

CDR3: CASSFFRDTGELFF
V: TRBV7-9
J: TRBJ2-2

CDR3: CAIAGTGSNEQYF
V: TRBV10-3
J: TRBJ2-7

CDR3: CASSQERASTIYF
V: TRBV4-3
J: TRBJ1-3